Given below is one T cell receptor beta chain in context. These data come from a study of human T cells and chemical hapten exposure. Looking at the study overall: Minor volume differences among pooled libraries chiefly drove per-sample TCR yield variation.

The CDR3 covers 16 residues. Trimming removed 0 bases at V and 0 bases at J, with 12 bases between. Germline CDR1 DFQATT, CDR2 SNEGSKA (reference sequence). Someone pulled total RNA out of unfractionated whole blood. Unique molecular identifiers were affixed to discrete cDNA molecules within the library. From the 5' RACE reads, TCRdb called clonotypes with MiXCR, one entry per CDR3 protein. The sample gives 110,000 or so distinct CDR3 sequences, approximately 19% of which show up once; approximately 3% is in the top ten. V gene TRBV20-1 combines with J gene TRBJ1-3, with D perhaps matching TRBD1 (6 bases). The clonotype comes from a human donor in good health. CDR3 protein: CSARDQGFRSGNTIYF. The CDR3 nucleotides read TGCAGTGCTAGAGATCAGGGGTTTCGCTCTGGAAACACCATATATTTT.